Following are 26 T cell receptor beta chains from one sample sequenced in a study of T-cell memory formation after mild COVID-19. In TCRdb, the 5' RACE reads were re-called with MiXCR into one record per CDR3 protein. The sample gives fewer than 95,000 distinct CDR3 sequences, around 15% of which show up once; around two fifths is in the top ten. The sequenced material came from PBMCs or a T cell subset sorted from them (not recorded which). These receptors originate from a man aged 18 to 35 who had mild COVID-19 (a few samples of this study predate the infection). Cell type and time point are not known.

The chain uses TRBV29-1 and TRBJ2-7; 7 nucleotides align to TRBD1. V was pared by 3 bases and J by 1 base, with 0 bases of the junction left unmatched. Germline CDR1 SQVTM, CDR2 ANQGSEA. This CDR3 spans 12 amino acids. This CDR3 is CSVEGQSYEQYV. The CDR3 DNA reads as TGCAGCGTTGAGGGACAGTCCTACGAGCAGTACGTC.

Points on this clonotype: The CDR3 does not end in the conserved phenylalanine or tryptophan, so this is likely a read error. The chain carries TRBV7-8 and TRBJ2-1; 8 positions agree with TRBD2. V trimming: 5 bases; J trimming: 5 bases; junction bases outside the gene matches: 11. From germline, CDR1 is SGHVS and CDR2 FQNEAQ. The CDR3 spans 16 residues. The CDR3 loop is CASSLSGGRLDNEQFL. For the CDR3, the DNA is TGTGCCAGCAGCCTATCGGGGGGGAGATTGGACAATGAGCAGTTCTTA.

This clonotype has only a few counts. V is TRBV4-1 and J is TRBJ1-2; no definite D call. The CDR3 contains 15 residues. Trimming took off 4 bases at V and 0 bases at J, with 12 bases between the two ends. Germline CDR1 MGHRA, CDR2 YSYEKL. The DNA for the CDR3 is TGCGCCAGCAGCCCCGGGAGGCTAGCTAACTATGGCTACACCTTC. This encodes CASSPGRLANYGYTF.

This chain links TRBV4-2 with TRBJ2-5; maybe TRBD1 (6 bases). This CDR3 is 15 amino acids long. Germline loops: CDR1 LGHNA, CDR2 YNFKEQ. V lost 0 bases and J 3 bases, leaving 11 bases between the germline ends. Written as DNA, the CDR3 is TGTGCCAGCAGCCAAGATTCTGAGGGGGAAGAGACCCAGTACTTC. Protein sequence: CASSQDSEGEETQYF.

Only a few counts were recorded for this clonotype. The chain recombines TRBV24-1 with TRBJ2-1; D gene unclear. V was shortened by 0 bases and J by 1 base, with 6 bases between the two germline ends. This CDR3 has 15 residues. Germline lookup yields CDR1 KGHDR and CDR2 SFDVKD. This chain's CDR3 is CATSDLPTSYNEQFF. The CDR3 nucleotides are TGTGCCACCAGTGATTTGCCCACGTCCTACAATGAGCAGTTCTTC.

This chain links TRBV29-1 with TRBJ2-7; 8 nucleotides agree with TRBD1. J gave up 2 bases and V 4 bases, and 4 bases lay outside the gene matches. CDR3 length: 13 residues. In germline, CDR1 is SQVTM, CDR2 ANQGSEA. For the CDR3, the DNA is TGCAGCGTTGCAGGGGGCGATCCCTACGAGCAGTACTTC. It specifies CSVAGGDPYEQYF.

This rearrangement joins TRBV27 to TRBJ2-6; D is uncertain. Germline assignment: CDR1 MNHEY and CDR2 SMNVEV (reference sequence). The CDR3 is 14 residues long. V lost 5 bases and J lost 2, with 7 bases in between. The CDR3 region is CASSPFAGANVLTF. CDR3 sequence (DNA): TGTGCCAGCAGTCCATTTGCTGGGGCCAACGTCCTGACTTTC.

This chain links TRBV11-2 with TRBJ2-7; no firm D call. The CDR3 is 12 residues long. The ends were cut back, 5 bases at V and 4 bases at J, with 9 bases in the middle. Looked up from germline, CDR1 is SGHAT and CDR2 is FQNNGV. CDR3 sequence reads: CASSRLVYEQYV. CDR3 DNA: TGTGCCAGCAGCAGACTCGTATACGAGCAGTACGTC.

This rearrangement joins TRBV7-6 to TRBJ1-4; weak D call: TRBD1 (5 bases). The length of the CDR3 is 14 residues. Per germline, CDR1 SGHVS and CDR2 FNYEAQ. V lost 7 bases and J lost 7, with 16 bases in between. CDR3 sequence reads: CASKREAGREKLFF. CDR3 in DNA: TGTGCCAGCAAAAGGGAGGCAGGGCGTGAAAAACTGTTTTTT.

The sample holds many counts of this clonotype. The CDR3 DNA reads TGCGCCAGCAGCTTGAGACAGCCCTACGAGCAGTACTTC. It is translated as CASSLRQPYEQYF. This chain joins TRBV5-1 and TRBJ2-7; TRBD1 is a possible D gene (5 bases). Trimming took off 1 base at V and 2 bases at J, with 7 bases between the two ends. The CDR3 has 13 amino acids. CDR1 SGHRS and CDR2 YFSETQ come from the germline V gene.

V is TRBV4-1 and J is TRBJ1-2, with unresolved D. This CDR3 spans 14 amino acids. The V gene lost 4 bases and the J gene lost 8 bases, with 17 bases spanning the gap. Germline V lookup: CDR1 MGHRA, CDR2 YSYEKL. CDR3 loop: CASSPAVQSRGYTF. For the CDR3, the DNA is TGCGCCAGCAGCCCAGCAGTCCAGTCTAGGGGCTACACCTTC.

CDR3 nucleotide sequence: TGTGCCAGCAGCCCCACCATCCTAGCGGGGGACAATGAGCAGTTCTTC. Protein: CASSPTILAGDNEQFF. The chain combines TRBV7-9 with TRBJ2-1, with 10 nucleotides matching TRBD2. V gave up 5 bases and J gave up 5 bases; unmatched junction bases: 9. CDR3 size: 16 residues. Germline V gives CDR1 SEHNR, CDR2 FQNEAQ (reference sequence).

The rearrangement joins TRBV7-9 to TRBJ2-3; D is perhaps TRBD1 or TRBD2 (5 bases each). The CDR3 extends over 15 amino acids. The V gene lost 5 bases and the J gene lost 5 bases, with 17 bases spanning the gap. Germline CDR1 and CDR2: SEHNR and FQNEAQ (reference sequence). The CDR3 DNA reads TGTGCCAGCAGCCGTTTAAGGGGTGAGGGAGATACGCAGTATTTT. Protein product: CASSRLRGEGDTQYF.

This clonotype was seen a few times. The genes are TRBV2 and TRBJ2-1; 7 bases map to TRBD1. The CDR3 covers 15 residues. V shed 4 bases and J 7 bases; nucleotides not matched to a gene: 10. CDR1 and CDR2 (germline): SNHLY, FYNNEI. The DNA for the CDR3 is TGTGCCAGCAGTGTCAGACAGGGCGAGGGAAATGAGCAGTTCTTC. Protein product: CASSVRQGEGNEQFF. The variable domain in full, completed from reference TRBV2 and TRBJ2-1, reads EPEVTQTPSHQVTQMGQEVILRCVPISNHLYFYWYRQILGQKVEFLVSFYNNEISEKSEIFDDQFSVERPDGSNFTLKIRSTKLEDSAMYFCASSVRQGEGNEQFFGPGTRLTVL.

This clonotype was seen a handful of times. The chain joins TRBV10-2 to TRBJ2-3; TRBD2 matches at 8 bases. The CDR3 sequence is 15 residues long. V was pared by 4 bases and J by 1 base, with 4 bases of the junction left unmatched. Germline CDR1 WSHSY, CDR2 SAAADI. The CDR3 bases are TGCGCCAGCAGTGTCACCGGGGGGGGCACAGATACGCAGTATTTT. This translates into CASSVTGGGTDTQYF.

The chain recombines TRBV7-9 with TRBJ1-1, with 9 bases identical to TRBD1. The CDR3 runs 14 residues. Trimming took 5 bases from V and 2 from J; bases not matched to a gene: 3. The germline V gene has CDR1 SEHNR and CDR2 FQNEAQ (reference sequence). CDR3 amino acids: CASSTGGINTEAFF. CDR3 DNA: TGTGCCAGCAGCACAGGGGGCATTAACACTGAAGCTTTCTTT.

This chain uses TRBV5-6 with TRBJ1-5, with D uncertain. The CDR3 covers 15 residues. CDR1 is SGHDT and CDR2 is YYEEEE in the germline V gene. The ends were cut back, 4 bases at V and 1 base at J, with 12 bases in the middle. The CDR3 DNA reads as TGTGCCAGCAGCCTGCGCCCGGCGAGCAATCAGCCCCAGCATTTT. This translates into CASSLRPASNQPQHF.

This sequence joins TRBV4-1 and TRBJ2-7; D is unclear. The CDR3 contains 14 residues. Trimming shortened V by 1 base and J by 4 bases, and 11 bases separated the two germline ends. Per germline, CDR1 MGHRA and CDR2 YSYEKL. Here the CDR3 reads CASSQGGVGYEQYV. For the CDR3, the DNA is TGCGCCAGCAGCCAAGGTGGGGTTGGATACGAGCAGTACGTC.

In this sample, this clonotype turned up a few times. V gene TRBV5-1 combines with J gene TRBJ2-7; D ambiguous. Germline-derived CDR1 and CDR2 are SGHRS and YFSETQ. The CDR3 has 12 residues. Trimming took 6 bases from V and 3 from J, leaving 10 bases between them. The CDR3 is CASTDGNYEQYF. The CDR3, as DNA: TGCGCCAGCACGGACGGAAACTACGAGCAGTACTTC.

The gene calls are TRBV4-1 and TRBJ2-3; D is undetermined. V shed 1 base and J shed 2 bases, with 10 bases lying between them. The CDR3 is 15 residues long. CDR1 and CDR2 from the germline V gene are MGHRA and YSYEKL. The CDR3 sequence is CASSQVHTNTDTQYF. The CDR3 bases are TGCGCCAGCAGCCAAGTTCACACCAACACAGATACGCAGTATTTT.

This clonotype has just a few counts. V and J are TRBV12-5 and TRBJ1-1; D possibly corresponds to TRBD1 (5 bases). The CDR3 is 16 amino acids. The V end lost 5 bases, the J end lost 4 bases, and 20 bases lay between the germline ends. Germline loops: CDR1 LGHNT, CDR2 FRNRAP. The CDR3 DNA follows: TGTGCTAGTGGTCCGCCCCGTGGGGGGATTTTCACTGAAGCTTTCTTT. This codes for CASGPPRGGIFTEAFF.

This clonotype has only a few counts. The chain has TRBV29-1 and TRBJ1-4; TRBD1 agrees at 11 bases. Germline V lookup: CDR1 SQVTM, CDR2 ANQGSEA. V was pared by 7 bases and J by 10 bases, with 8 bases of the junction left unmatched. The CDR3 sequence is 13 residues long. The CDR3 here is CSARSGTGGKLFF. In nucleotides, the CDR3 is TGCAGCGCCAGATCCGGGACAGGGGGAAAACTGTTTTTT.

This clonotype was observed a few times. The V call is TRBV29-1, the J call TRBJ1-2, with D possibly being TRBD1 (5 bases). V was trimmed by 4 bases and J by 7 bases, leaving 25 bases between them. CDR1 SQVTM and CDR2 ANQGSEA come from the germline V gene. The CDR3 totals 16 residues. The CDR3 nucleotides read TGCAGCGTTGGAAAACCCAGGACGGGGGATGGCGGTGGCTACACCTTC. Protein product: CSVGKPRTGDGGGYTF.

This clonotype was seen only a few times. J is TRBJ1-2 and V is TRBV29-1; 7 nucleotides match TRBD1. Looked up from germline, CDR1 is SQVTM and CDR2 is ANQGSEA. V shed 3 bases and J 3 bases; nucleotides not matched to a gene: 13. This CDR3 region has 16 residues. The CDR3 nucleotides read TGCAGCGTTGACACCCCGCTGCAGGGGGGCTACTATGGCTACACCTTC. This encodes CSVDTPLQGGYYGYTF. The whole variable domain, remainder taken from reference TRBV29-1 and TRBJ1-2, is SAVISQKPSRDICQRGTSLTIQCQVDSQVTMMFWYRQQPGQSLTLIATANQGSEATYESGFVIDKFPISRPNLTFSTLTVSNMSPEDSSIYLCSVDTPLQGGYYGYTFGSGTRLTVV.

This clonotype was detected only a few times. The chain employs TRBV29-1 and TRBJ2-3, with D possibly being TRBD1 (5 bases). This CDR3 has 11 amino acids. Germline V gene data show CDR1 as SQVTM and CDR2 as ANQGSEA. Trimming pared 5 bases from V and 6 bases from J, leaving 9 bases between. The CDR3 bases are TGCAGCGTTAGGGGTATGGATACGCAGTATTTT. Translation: CSVRGMDTQYF.

The J gene is TRBJ2-1, the V gene TRBV12-3 or TRBV12-4; D is unclear. Deletions cut 4 bases from V and 7 bases from J, with 8 bases between. CDR3 length equals 12 residues. CDR3 residues: CASSSSLNEQFF. The CDR3 nucleotides read TGTGCCAGCAGTTCTTCCCTGAATGAGCAGTTCTTC.